The 32 T cell receptor beta chains given below trace back to one sample, sequenced in a study of blood T cell repertoires in COVID-19. The protocol was immunoSEQ multiplex PCR, while the TCRdb copy is restricted to in-frame clones and leaves out a portion. The sample includes around 110,000 clones, 80% to 85% seen only once; the top ten take approximately 7.9%. The specimen was peripheral blood. These receptors were obtained from a man aged 65 to 79 with acute or convalescent COVID-19.

This sequence joins TRBV25-1 and TRBJ2-1, with D possibly TRBD2 on 6 matching bases. V was pared by 1 base and J by 7 bases, with 8 bases between. CDR3 size: 13 residues. CDR1 is MGHDK, CDR2 SYGVNS, per germline. As DNA, the CDR3 is TGTGCCAGCAGTGAATTGGGGGGAAATGAGCAGTTCTTC. As protein: CASSELGGNEQFF.

This chain links TRBV28 with TRBJ2-5; D unresolved. V lost 7 bases, J lost 3 bases, and 12 bases lay in between. In germline, CDR1 is MDHEN, CDR2 SYDVKM. This CDR3 contains 13 residues. CDR3 in DNA: TGTGCCAGCACCTTAAGACTGGAAGAGACCCAGTACTTC. As protein: CASTLRLEETQYF.

The CDR3 DNA reads as TGTGCCAGCAGCTTAAACCGCGTGGGCTCCAGCTCTGGGGCCAACGTCCTGACTTTC. Its protein is CASSLNRVGSSSGANVLTF. This chain connects TRBV7-2 to TRBJ2-6; D gene uncertain. Deletions cut 2 bases from V and 0 bases from J, with 17 bases between. Per germline, CDR1 SGHTA and CDR2 FQGNSA. The CDR3 has 19 amino acids.

The chain joins TRBV10-3 to TRBJ1-1; 11 positions match TRBD1. The germline CDR1 and CDR2 sequences are ENHRY and SYGVKD. V was clipped by 0 bases and J by 4 bases; unmatched bases: 1. The CDR3 has 15 amino acids. CDR3 amino acids: CAISESGTGGTEAFF. Here the CDR3 DNA reads TGTGCCATCAGTGAGTCGGGGACAGGGGGCACTGAAGCTTTCTTT.

CDR3 in amino acids: CASSRKVGGPYEQYF. CDR3 coding DNA: TGTGCCAGCAGCCGTAAGGTGGGGGGGCCCTACGAGCAGTACTTC. The rearrangement uses TRBV5-6 and TRBJ2-7, with TRBD2 as a possible D gene (7 bases). The V gene's germline CDR1 is SGHDT and CDR2 YYEEEE. V was shortened by 4 bases and J by 2 bases, with 16 bases between the two germline ends. The CDR3 spans 15 residues. Variable domain in full (rest from reference TRBV5-6 and TRBJ2-7): DAGVTQSPTHLIKTRGQQVTLRCSPKSGHDTVSWYQQALGQGPQFIFQYYEEEERQRGNFPDRFSGHQFPNYSSELNVNALLLGDSALYLCASSRKVGGPYEQYFGPGTRLTVT.

The chain recombines TRBV11-2 with TRBJ1-2, with D tentatively TRBD1 (6 bases). Germline CDR1 reads SGHAT; CDR2 reads FQNNGV. The CDR3 length is 15 residues. Trimming shortened V by 7 bases and J by 0 bases, and 15 bases separated the two germline ends. The CDR3 DNA reads as TGTGCCAGCACCCTACTTCGACAGGCTAACTATGGCTACACCTTC. Translating it yields CASTLLRQANYGYTF.

This chain uses TRBV19 with TRBJ1-2, with D perhaps matching TRBD1 (5 bases). The CDR3 loop spans 13 amino acids. CDR1 and CDR2 from the germline V gene are LNHDA and SQIVND (reference sequence). V was clipped by 3 bases and J by 3 bases, with 8 bases between them. CDR3 nucleotide sequence: TGTGCCAGTAGTATTACCAGGGACTATGGCTACACCTTC. This sequence encodes CASSITRDYGYTF.

J is TRBJ2-7 and V is TRBV6-5; 7 bases agree with TRBD1. The CDR3 spans 13 residues. Unmatched junction bases numbered 5, after V lost 6 bases and J lost 3 bases. The V gene's germline CDR1 is MNHEY and CDR2 SVGAGI. The CDR3 loop is CASRETGIYEQYF. CDR3 nucleotides: TGTGCCAGCAGAGAGACAGGGATCTACGAGCAGTACTTC.

The CDR3 is CASSYSVAGAYNEQFF. In nucleotides, the CDR3 is TGTGCCAGCAGTTACAGCGTAGCGGGGGCTTACAATGAGCAGTTCTTC. J is TRBJ2-1 and V is TRBV21-1; the table's D gene call, TRBD2, was not cross checked with the DNA. TRBV21-1 is designated a pseudogene. This CDR3 has 16 residues.

The chain carries TRBV19 and TRBJ1-3, with a tentative D call TRBD1 (5 bases). The ends were cut back, 6 bases at V and 1 base at J, with 16 bases in the middle. The CDR3 is 16 residues long. Germline CDR1 reads LNHDA; CDR2 reads SQIVND (reference sequence). CDR3 nucleotide sequence: TGTGCCAGTAGATCTCAGGCAGGGACTTCTGGAAACACCATATATTTT. It encodes CASRSQAGTSGNTIYF.

J is TRBJ1-1 and V is TRBV5-1; D unresolved. Deletions cut 2 bases from V and 4 bases from J, with 24 bases between. The CDR3 length is 18 residues. Germline CDR1 SGHRS, CDR2 YFSETQ. CDR3 DNA sequence: TGCGCCAGCAGCTTCAGACGCCCCTCCACCGACCGACTCACTGAAGCTTTCTTT. Translation: CASSFRRPSTDRLTEAFF.

This sequence joins TRBV9 and TRBJ2-4; D is possibly TRBD1 (6 bases). There are 17 residues in the CDR3. V was clipped by 4 bases and J by 8 bases, with 25 bases between them. Per the germline V gene, CDR1 is SGDLS and CDR2 is YYNGEE. CDR3 residues: CASSPVHPDSHGDIQYF. DNA of the CDR3: TGTGCCAGCAGCCCCGTCCATCCGGACAGCCACGGGGACATTCAGTACTTC.

The chain uses TRBV19 and TRBJ2-1; TRBD2 aligns across 13 bases. This CDR3 is built from 20 residues. Germline CDR1 LNHDA, CDR2 SQIVND (reference sequence). The V gene end was trimmed by 0 bases and the J gene end by 2 bases; junction bases not matched to a gene: 10. The CDR3 loop is CASSIDRRKGLAGAYNEQFF. For the CDR3, the DNA is TGTGCCAGTAGTATAGATCGTCGCAAAGGACTAGCGGGAGCCTACAATGAGCAGTTCTTC.

The chain couples TRBV6-2 or TRBV6-3 to TRBJ2-1, with 13 bases that match TRBD2. The trim removed 5 bases at V and 5 bases at J, leaving 6 bases unmatched. CDR3 length: 16 residues. Looked up from germline, CDR1 is MNHEY and CDR2 is SVGEGT. CDR3 sequence: CASSPVTSGRNNEQFF. As DNA, the CDR3 is TGTGCCAGCAGTCCCGTGACTAGCGGGAGGAACAATGAGCAGTTCTTC.

The chain couples TRBV3-1 (or the pseudogene TRBV3-2) to TRBJ1-2; D call uncertain. V shed 0 bases and J shed 8 bases, with 7 bases lying between them. This CDR3 comprises 12 residues. Germline V CDR1 and CDR2: LGHDT, YNNKEL (reference sequence). CDR3 nucleotides: TGTGCCAGCAGCCAAGAAAGTCGGGGCTACACCTTC. Translated, it gives CASSQESRGYTF.

The chain employs TRBV4-2 and TRBJ1-2; weak D call: TRBD1 (5 bases). Germline loops: CDR1 LGHNA, CDR2 YNFKEQ. The CDR3 is 15 amino acids. V lost 1 base, J lost 7 bases, and 16 bases lay in between. DNA for the CDR3: TGTGCCAGCAGCCAAGCCTTGGGGGGTCGTTCTGGCTACACCTTC. Protein product: CASSQALGGRSGYTF.

The chain carries TRBV5-1 and TRBJ2-1; 11 bases line up with TRBD1. Germline-derived CDR1 and CDR2 are SGHRS and YFSETQ. CDR3 length: 15 amino acids. Losses at the gene ends were 2 bases for V and 5 bases for J; bases not matched to a gene: 3. CDR3 in DNA: TGCGCCAGCAGCTTAGGACAGGGGGCCCACAATGAGCAGTTCTTC. Its translation is CASSLGQGAHNEQFF.

This rearrangement joins TRBV29-1 to TRBJ2-1; 7 bases agree with TRBD1. Germline V gene lookup returns CDR1 SQVTM and CDR2 ANQGSEA. CDR3 length: 15 amino acids. V lost 2 bases and J lost 5; bases outside the gene matches: 9. The CDR3 loop is CSVETGTVLDNEQFF. CDR3 sequence (DNA): TGCAGCGTTGAAACCGGGACAGTCCTAGACAATGAGCAGTTCTTC.

The rearrangement uses TRBV19 and TRBJ1-5; 7 bases align to TRBD1. The CDR3 length is 16 residues. The germline gives CDR1 LNHDA, CDR2 SQIVND (reference sequence). Trimming removed 6 bases from V and 8 bases from J; junction bases left unmatched: 16. CDR3: CASRQNRGSLSEPQHF. Here the CDR3 DNA reads TGTGCCAGTAGGCAAAACAGGGGATCTTTGTCAGAGCCCCAGCATTTT.

This clone was observed a few times. The genes are TRBV19 and TRBJ2-1, with TRBD2 matching 12 bases. Germline CDR1 LNHDA, CDR2 SQIVND (reference sequence). J was trimmed by 0 bases and V by 6 bases; bases with no gene match: 12. The CDR3 loop spans 19 amino acids. The CDR3, as DNA: TGTGCCAGTAGCCCTAGACTAGCGGGGGCCATCTCCTCCTACAATGAGCAGTTCTTC. This gives the protein CASSPRLAGAISSYNEQFF.

This rearrangement joins TRBV6-5 to TRBJ1-4; weak D call: TRBD1 (6 bases). Trimming left V 5 bases short and J 1 base short, with 8 bases between. The CDR3 consists of 14 residues. Germline V lookup: CDR1 MNHEY, CDR2 SVGAGI. CDR3 in DNA: TGTGCCAGCAGTCCGACAGGAACTAATGAAAAACTGTTTTTT. Translation: CASSPTGTNEKLFF.

This chain uses TRBV6-1 with TRBJ2-2; 9 positions match TRBD2. This CDR3 region has 14 residues. The trim removed 6 bases at V and 8 bases at J, leaving 7 bases unmatched. CDR1 and CDR2 from the germline V gene are MNHNS and SASEGT. This CDR3 reads CASSPGTSTGELFF. The CDR3 DNA reads as TGTGCCAGCAGCCCCGGGACTAGCACGGGGGAGCTGTTTTTT.

This clone has just a few counts. J is TRBJ2-1 and V is TRBV30; 11 bases line up with TRBD1. This CDR3 comprises 14 residues. The junction had 4 bases not matched to a gene; V was cut back by 5 bases and J by 4 bases. Germline loops: CDR1 GTSNPN, CDR2 SVGIG (reference sequence). In DNA form, the CDR3 reads TGTGCCTGGTCCGGGACAGGGGGGTACAATGAGCAGTTCTTC. It yields the protein CAWSGTGGYNEQFF.

The V call is TRBV5-4, the J call TRBJ1-6, with D maybe TRBD1 (5 bases). Germline assignment: CDR1 SGHNT and CDR2 YYREEE (reference sequence). The CDR3 extends over 13 amino acids. V lost 4 bases and J 9 bases, leaving 11 bases between the germline ends. The CDR3 loop reads CASSPPGGSPLHF. The CDR3 nucleotides are TGTGCCAGCAGCCCACCGGGGGGTTCACCCCTCCACTTT.

This chain uses TRBV5-1 with TRBJ1-5; weak D call: TRBD1 (6 bases). The CDR3 is 13 amino acids. CDR1 is SGHRS, CDR2 YFSETQ, per germline. The V end lost 3 bases, the J end lost 7 bases, and 11 bases lay between the germline ends. The CDR3 sequence is CASSYAQGQPQHF. Written as DNA, the CDR3 is TGCGCCAGCAGCTACGCCCAGGGGCAGCCCCAGCATTTT.

The chain uses TRBV28 and TRBJ1-2; TRBD1 might be the D (5 bases). The length of the CDR3 is 12 residues. V was pared by 11 bases and J by 3 bases, with 13 bases between. The germline gives CDR1 MDHEN, CDR2 SYDVKM. The CDR3 DNA reads TGTGCCGGCCACACCAGGGACTATGGCTACACCTTC. The encoded protein is CAGHTRDYGYTF.

This clone was observed a few times. The V gene is TRBV28, the J gene TRBJ1-2, with 7 bases fitting TRBD1. This CDR3 comprises 14 residues. J was trimmed by 5 bases and V by 5 bases; bases with no gene match: 8. Germline V CDR1 and CDR2: MDHEN, SYDVKM. In DNA form, the CDR3 reads TGTGCCAGCAGTCCTCATGGGACAGAGTATGGCTACACCTTC. The encoded protein is CASSPHGTEYGYTF.

The J gene is TRBJ2-5, the V gene TRBV5-1; 14 nucleotides match TRBD2. The CDR3 runs 16 residues. V gave up 4 bases and J gave up 4 bases; unmatched junction bases: 6. Germline loops: CDR1 SGHRS, CDR2 YFSETQ. In DNA, the CDR3 is TGCGCCAGCAGCGCGACTAGCGGGAGGGCCGCAGAGACCCAGTACTTC. Translation gives CASSATSGRAAETQYF.

This clone was counted a few times. The chain is built from TRBV5-1 and TRBJ2-1; maybe TRBD2 (6 bases). The CDR3 runs 14 residues. Germline V lookup: CDR1 SGHRS, CDR2 YFSETQ. V was cut by 4 bases and J by 5 bases, with 13 bases left in between. The CDR3 protein is CASSSNSGHNEQFF. The DNA for the CDR3 is TGCGCCAGCAGCAGCAATAGCGGTCACAATGAGCAGTTCTTC. Variable domain in full (rest from reference TRBV5-1 and TRBJ2-1): KAGVTQTPRYLIKTRGQQVTLSCSPISGHRSVSWYQQTPGQGLQFLFEYFSETQRNKGNFPGRFSGRQFSNSRSEMNVSTLELGDSALYLCASSSNSGHNEQFFGPGTRLTVL.

The V and J genes are TRBV12-5 and TRBJ1-3; TRBD1 is a possible D gene (5 bases). V lost 2 bases to trimming and J lost 6 bases, with 23 bases between them. Germline CDR1 LGHNT, CDR2 FRNRAP. This CDR3 has 18 residues. CDR3 protein: CASGLIQGGEGPLNTIYF. The CDR3 nucleotides are TGTGCTAGTGGTTTGATCCAGGGAGGGGAGGGTCCCCTAAACACCATATATTTT.

The J gene is TRBJ2-1, the V gene TRBV5-1; TRBD1 matches at 8 bases. CDR1 is SGHRS, CDR2 YFSETQ, per germline. V lost 4 bases to trimming and J lost 7 bases; unmatched junction nucleotides: 7. The length of the CDR3 is 14 residues. CDR3 in amino acids: CASSPGQAGNEQFF. The CDR3, as DNA: TGCGCCAGCAGCCCGGGACAGGCAGGGAATGAGCAGTTCTTC.

J is TRBJ1-5 and V is TRBV15; tentative D call: TRBD1 (5 bases). Trimming took off 2 bases at V and 1 base at J, with 12 bases between the two ends. This CDR3 region has 16 residues. Germline CDR1 reads LNHNV; CDR2 reads YYDKDF (reference sequence). The CDR3 coding sequence is TGTGCCACCAGCAGAACACTGGGGCAGAGCAATCAGCCCCAGCATTTT. Encoded protein: CATSRTLGQSNQPQHF.